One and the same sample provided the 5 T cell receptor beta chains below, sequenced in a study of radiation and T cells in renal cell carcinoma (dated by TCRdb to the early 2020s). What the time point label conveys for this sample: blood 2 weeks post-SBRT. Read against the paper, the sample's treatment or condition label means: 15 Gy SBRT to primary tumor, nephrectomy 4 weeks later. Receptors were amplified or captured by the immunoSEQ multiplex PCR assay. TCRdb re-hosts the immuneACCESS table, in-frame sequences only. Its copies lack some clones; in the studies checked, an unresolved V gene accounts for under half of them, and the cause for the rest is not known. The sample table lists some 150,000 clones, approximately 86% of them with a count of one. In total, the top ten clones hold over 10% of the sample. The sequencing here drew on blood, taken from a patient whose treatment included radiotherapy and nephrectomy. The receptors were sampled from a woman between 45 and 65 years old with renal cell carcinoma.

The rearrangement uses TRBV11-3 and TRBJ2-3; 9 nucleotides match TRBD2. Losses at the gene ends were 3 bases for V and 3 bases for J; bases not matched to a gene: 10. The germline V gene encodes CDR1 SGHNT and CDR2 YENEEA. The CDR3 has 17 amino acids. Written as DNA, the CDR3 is TGTGCCAGCAGCTTCAAACAGACTAGCGGATCGACAGATACGCAGTATTTT. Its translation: CASSFKQTSGSTDTQYF.

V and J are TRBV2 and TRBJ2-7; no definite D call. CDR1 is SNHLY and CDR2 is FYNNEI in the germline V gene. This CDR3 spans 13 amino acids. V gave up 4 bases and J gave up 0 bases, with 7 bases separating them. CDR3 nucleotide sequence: TGTGCCAGCAGTGGTGAGAGCTCCTACGAGCAGTACTTC. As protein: CASSGESSYEQYF.

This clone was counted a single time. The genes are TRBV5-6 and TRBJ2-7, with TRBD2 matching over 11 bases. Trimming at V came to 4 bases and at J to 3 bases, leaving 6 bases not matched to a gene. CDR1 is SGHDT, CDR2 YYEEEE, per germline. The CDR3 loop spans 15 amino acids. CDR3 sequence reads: CASSRGTSGFYEQYF. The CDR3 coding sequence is TGTGCCAGCAGCAGGGGGACTAGCGGATTCTACGAGCAGTACTTC.

CDR3 loop: CASSIRTGPNNEQFF. The CDR3 coding sequence is TGTGCCAGTAGTATTAGGACAGGACCTAACAATGAGCAGTTCTTC. The rearrangement links TRBV19 to TRBJ2-1; 7 bases match TRBD1. With 3 bases clipped from V and 5 bases from J, the junction kept 7 bases outside the gene matches. The CDR3 contains 15 residues. CDR1 is LNHDA and CDR2 is SQIVND in the germline V gene (reference sequence).

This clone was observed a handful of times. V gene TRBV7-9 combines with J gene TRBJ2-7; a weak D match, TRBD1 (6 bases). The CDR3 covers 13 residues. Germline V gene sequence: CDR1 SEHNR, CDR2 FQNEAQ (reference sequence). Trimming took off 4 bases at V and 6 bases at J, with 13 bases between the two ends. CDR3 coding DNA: TGTGCCAGCAGCTCGCCGACAGGCTCCGAGCAGTACTTC. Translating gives CASSSPTGSEQYF.